This T cell receptor (beta chain) emerged from a study of shared clonotypes between healthy human individuals. The assay was immunoSEQ multiplex PCR, and TCRdb's table has in-frame clones only and misses some. Of 2 million to 3 million clones detected, 80% to 95% appear once; the ten largest clones hold 0.35% to 0.45%. With 7 bases removed from V and 4 bases from J, the gap between germline ends came to 14 bases. CDR3 length: 13 residues. Germline-derived CDR1 and CDR2 are SQVTM and ANQGSEA. This TCR derives from a man aged 18 to 29 in good health. Some clones in this sample may be carry-over from other donors' samples. The V and J genes are TRBV29-1 and TRBJ2-1; tentatively, D is TRBD1 or TRBD2 (6 bases each). Sequencing was carried out using naive CD4+ T cells from PBMCs. This sample's subset: CD45RA+ positively selected. The CDR3 nucleotides read TGCAGCGCGGAGGGGGAAGGATACAATGAGCAGTTCTTC. It specifies CSAEGEGYNEQFF.